These 12 T cell receptor beta chains were all obtained from the same sample, sequenced in a study of cytomegalovirus exposure and HLA in healthy donors. The table came from immunoSEQ multiplex PCR; TCRdb's copy has only in-frame clones and leaves some out. The top ten clones hold roughly 1.2% of a sample with about 130,000 clones, roughly 94% of them seen once. Sequenced sample: PBMCs. All receptors come from a woman between 18 and 29 years old in good health and CMV-seronegative.

V usage is TRBV7-9 and J usage is TRBJ1-1, with 10 bases that match TRBD1. The germline CDR1 and CDR2 sequences are SEHNR and FQNEAQ (reference sequence). This CDR3 region has 16 residues. Losses at the gene ends were 3 bases for V and 6 bases for J; bases not matched to a gene: 10. The chain's CDR3 is CASSFRQGALSAEAFF. CDR3 bases: TGTGCCAGCAGCTTCCGACAGGGGGCCTTGAGCGCTGAAGCTTTCTTT.

The chain is built from TRBV4-1 and TRBJ2-3; D is unclear. Per germline, CDR1 MGHRA and CDR2 YSYEKL. Trimming pared 1 base from V and 5 bases from J, leaving 13 bases between. The CDR3 is 15 residues long. The DNA of the CDR3 is TGCGCCAGCAGCCAAGGAGGATTCCCCCTAGATACGCAGTATTTT. This translates into CASSQGGFPLDTQYF.

In its sample, this clone was seen a few times. The chain couples TRBV5-6 to TRBJ2-7; 9 nucleotides match TRBD1. The CDR3 runs 17 residues. Germline CDR1 is SGHDT and CDR2 is YYEEEE. Trimming at V came to 2 bases and at J to 5 bases, leaving 14 bases not matched to a gene. CDR3 protein: CASSFWLRDRVDDEQYF. The CDR3 DNA is TGTGCCAGCAGCTTTTGGTTGCGGGACAGGGTGGATGACGAGCAGTACTTC.

The chain recombines TRBV6-1 with TRBJ1-3; TRBD1 matches at 7 bases. Trimming at V came to 4 bases and at J to 4 bases, leaving 7 bases not matched to a gene. This CDR3 region has 15 residues. In germline, CDR1 is MNHNS, CDR2 SASEGT. Here the CDR3 DNA reads TGTGCCAGCAGTGTAGGGACAGTCTCCGGAAACACCATATATTTT. Its translation: CASSVGTVSGNTIYF.

The chain links TRBV23-1 to TRBJ2-2, with 8 bases lining up with TRBD1. TRBV23-1 is noted as an ORF with a role that remains uncertain. There are 16 residues in the CDR3. V was pared by 5 bases and J by 0 bases, with 5 bases of the junction left unmatched. DNA of the CDR3: TGCGCCAGCAGTGCCGGACAGGGAACGAACACCGGGGAGCTGTTTTTT. Protein product: CASSAGQGTNTGELFF.

The gene calls are TRBV11-3 and TRBJ2-1, with 7 positions matching TRBD2. The V and J ends lost 0 bases and 4 bases, in that order; junction bases with no gene match: 6. Germline-derived CDR1 and CDR2 are SGHNT and YENEEA. The length of the CDR3 is 16 residues. Here the CDR3 DNA reads TGTGCCAGCAGCTTAGAGGGGACTAAGGGATACAATGAGCAGTTCTTC. Translating it yields CASSLEGTKGYNEQFF.

The V gene is TRBV28, the J gene TRBJ2-5, with D possibly matching TRBD2 (5 bases). The CDR3 is made up of 12 amino acids. The germline CDR1 and CDR2 sequences are MDHEN and SYDVKM. V lost 3 bases, J lost 6 bases, and 8 bases lay in between. CDR3: CASSLDLKTQYF. The CDR3 coding sequence is TGTGCCAGCAGTTTGGACTTGAAGACCCAGTACTTC.

The rearrangement uses TRBV5-1 and TRBJ2-1; possible D gene TRBD2, 6 bases. Trimming shortened V by 0 bases and J by 2 bases, and 9 bases separated the two germline ends. The germline V gene has CDR1 SGHRS and CDR2 YFSETQ. The CDR3 is 15 residues long. The CDR3 DNA sequence: TGCGCCAGCAGCTTGGCGGCGGGAACCTACAATGAGCAGTTCTTC. Translation: CASSLAAGTYNEQFF.

The CDR3 DNA sequence: TGTGCCACCAGCACTCCAGTAGCGGCCACTTACAATGAGCAGTTCTTC. This codes for CATSTPVAATYNEQFF. The J gene is TRBJ2-1, the V gene TRBV15; D is perhaps TRBD2 (6 bases). Deletions cut 4 bases from V and 4 bases from J, with 17 bases between. Germline CDR1 reads LNHNV; CDR2 reads YYDKDF (reference sequence). The CDR3 totals 16 residues.

A single count supports this clone. The rearrangement joins TRBV29-1 to TRBJ2-7; D possibly matches TRBD1 or TRBD2 (7 bases each). The CDR3 contains 10 residues. Looked up from germline, CDR1 is SQVTM and CDR2 is ANQGSEA. V lost 6 bases and J 11 bases, leaving 14 bases between the germline ends. The CDR3 region has the DNA TGCAGCGTGGAACAGGGGAGGGAGTACTTC. It encodes CSVEQGREYF.

The gene calls are TRBV2 and TRBJ1-1; D is unclear. The CDR3 runs to 15 residues. Germline CDR1 is SNHLY and CDR2 is FYNNEI. V shed 0 bases and J shed 2 bases, with 10 bases lying between them. For the CDR3, the DNA is TGTGCCAGCAGTGAAGCCCTCGAGCCTAACACTGAAGCTTTCTTT. It specifies CASSEALEPNTEAFF.

The V and J genes are TRBV5-6 and TRBJ2-5; D remains unclear. Looked up from germline, CDR1 is SGHDT and CDR2 is YYEEEE. The CDR3 sequence is 15 residues long. V lost 5 bases to trimming and J lost 5 bases, with 19 bases between them. CDR3 region: CASRSFGLDGETQYF. As DNA, the CDR3 is TGTGCCAGCAGGTCTTTCGGGTTGGATGGGGAGACCCAGTACTTC.